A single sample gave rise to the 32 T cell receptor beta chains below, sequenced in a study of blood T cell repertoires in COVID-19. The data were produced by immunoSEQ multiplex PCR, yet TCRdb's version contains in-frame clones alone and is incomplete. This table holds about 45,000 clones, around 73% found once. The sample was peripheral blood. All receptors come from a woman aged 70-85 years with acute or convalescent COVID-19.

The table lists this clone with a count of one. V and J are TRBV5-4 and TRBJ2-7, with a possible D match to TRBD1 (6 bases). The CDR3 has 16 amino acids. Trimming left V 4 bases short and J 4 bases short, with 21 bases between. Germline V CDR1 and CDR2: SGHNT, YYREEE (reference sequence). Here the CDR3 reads CASSVRTGRGSYEQYF. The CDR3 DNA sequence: TGTGCCAGCAGCGTTCGAACCGGAAGGGGGTCGTACGAGCAGTACTTC.

The CDR3 DNA is TGTGCCAGCAGTTTGGCGGGAGAGGACTCCTACAATGAGCAGTTCTTC. Residues: CASSLAGEDSYNEQFF. This chain connects TRBV28 to TRBJ2-1; 7 bases match TRBD2. Germline lookup yields CDR1 MDHEN and CDR2 SYDVKM. The length of the CDR3 is 16 residues. The junction had 5 bases not matched to a gene; V was cut back by 3 bases and J by 0 bases. The full variable domain, with the rest looked up from reference TRBV28 and TRBJ2-1, is DVKVTQSSRYLVKRTGEKVFLECVQDMDHENMFWYRQDPGLGLRLIYFSYDVKMKEKGDIPEGYSVSREKKERFSLILESASTNQTSMYLCASSLAGEDSYNEQFFGPGTRLTVL.

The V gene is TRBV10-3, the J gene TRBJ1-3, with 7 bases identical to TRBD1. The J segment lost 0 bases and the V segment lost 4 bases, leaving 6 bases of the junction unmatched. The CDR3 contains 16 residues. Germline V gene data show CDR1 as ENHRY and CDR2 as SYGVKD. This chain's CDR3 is CAISGQGHISGNTIYF. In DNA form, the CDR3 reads TGTGCCATCAGTGGACAGGGACATATCTCTGGAAACACCATATATTTT.

The CDR3 coding sequence is TGTGCCAGCAGTGAGTTTTACAGAATCTACGAGCAGTACTTC. Translation: CASSEFYRIYEQYF. This rearrangement joins TRBV2 to TRBJ2-7; unclear D gene. V was shortened by 3 bases and J by 3 bases, with 12 bases between the two germline ends. This CDR3 has 14 residues. The germline CDR1 and CDR2 sequences are SNHLY and FYNNEI. Using reference TRBV2 and TRBJ2-7 for the parts outside the CDR3, the full variable domain is EPEVTQTPSHQVTQMGQEVILRCVPISNHLYFYWYRQILGQKVEFLVSFYNNEISEKSEIFDDQFSVERPDGSNFTLKIRSTKLEDSAMYFCASSEFYRIYEQYFGPGTRLTVT.

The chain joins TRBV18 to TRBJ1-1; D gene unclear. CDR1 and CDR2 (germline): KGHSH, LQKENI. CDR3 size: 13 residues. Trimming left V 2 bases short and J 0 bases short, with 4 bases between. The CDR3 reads CASSPSMNTEAFF. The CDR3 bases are TGTGCCAGCTCACCATCTATGAACACTGAAGCTTTCTTT.

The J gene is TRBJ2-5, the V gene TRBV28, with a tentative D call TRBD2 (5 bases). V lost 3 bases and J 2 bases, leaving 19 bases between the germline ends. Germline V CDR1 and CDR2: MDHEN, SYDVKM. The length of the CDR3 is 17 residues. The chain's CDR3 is CASSFRYGEGLQETQYF. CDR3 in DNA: TGTGCCAGCAGTTTTCGCTATGGAGAGGGCCTTCAAGAGACCCAGTACTTC.

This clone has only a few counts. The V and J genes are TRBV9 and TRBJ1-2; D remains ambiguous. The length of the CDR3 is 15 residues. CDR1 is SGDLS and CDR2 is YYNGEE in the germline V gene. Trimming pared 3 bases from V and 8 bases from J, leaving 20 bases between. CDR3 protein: CASSEAPNTLGGYTF. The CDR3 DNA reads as TGTGCCAGCAGCGAGGCCCCGAACACCCTGGGCGGCTACACCTTC.

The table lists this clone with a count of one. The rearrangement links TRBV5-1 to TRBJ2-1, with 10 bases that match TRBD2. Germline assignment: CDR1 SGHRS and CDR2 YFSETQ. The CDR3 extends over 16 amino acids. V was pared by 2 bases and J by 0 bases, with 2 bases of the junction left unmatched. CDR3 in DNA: TGCGCCAGCAGCTTCGCTAGCGGGAGCTCCTACAATGAGCAGTTCTTC. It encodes CASSFASGSSYNEQFF.

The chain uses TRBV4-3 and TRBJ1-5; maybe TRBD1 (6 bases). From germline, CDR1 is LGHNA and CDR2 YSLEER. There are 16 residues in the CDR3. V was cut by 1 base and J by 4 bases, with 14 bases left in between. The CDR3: CASSQGRDRWNQPQHF. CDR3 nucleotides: TGCGCCAGCAGCCAAGGTCGAGACAGGTGGAATCAGCCCCAGCATTTT.

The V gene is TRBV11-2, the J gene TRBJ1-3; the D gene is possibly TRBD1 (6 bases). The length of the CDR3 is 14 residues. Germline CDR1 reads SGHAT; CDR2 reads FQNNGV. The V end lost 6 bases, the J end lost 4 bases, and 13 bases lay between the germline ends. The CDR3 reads CASSSGQFGNTIYF. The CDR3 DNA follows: TGTGCCAGCAGTTCCGGACAGTTCGGAAACACCATATATTTT.

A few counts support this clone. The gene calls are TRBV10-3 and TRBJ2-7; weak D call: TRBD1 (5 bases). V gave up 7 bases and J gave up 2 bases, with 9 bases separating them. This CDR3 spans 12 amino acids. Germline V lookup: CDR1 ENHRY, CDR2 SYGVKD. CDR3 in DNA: TGTGCCATCAAAGACAGCCCCTACGAGCAGTACTTC. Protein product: CAIKDSPYEQYF.

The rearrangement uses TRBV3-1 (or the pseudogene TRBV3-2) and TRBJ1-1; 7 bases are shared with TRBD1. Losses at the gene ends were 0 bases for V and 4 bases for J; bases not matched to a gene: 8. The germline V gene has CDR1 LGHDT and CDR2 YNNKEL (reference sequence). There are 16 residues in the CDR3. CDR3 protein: CASSQDRDRVGTEAFF. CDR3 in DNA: TGTGCCAGCAGCCAAGATCGTGACAGGGTGGGCACTGAAGCTTTCTTT.

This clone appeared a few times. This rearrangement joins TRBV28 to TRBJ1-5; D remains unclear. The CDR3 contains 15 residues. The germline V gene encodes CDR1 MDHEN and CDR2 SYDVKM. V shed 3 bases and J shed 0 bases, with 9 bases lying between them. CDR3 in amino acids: CASSLAGDSNQPQHF. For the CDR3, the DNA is TGTGCCAGCAGTTTGGCGGGAGATAGCAATCAGCCCCAGCATTTT.

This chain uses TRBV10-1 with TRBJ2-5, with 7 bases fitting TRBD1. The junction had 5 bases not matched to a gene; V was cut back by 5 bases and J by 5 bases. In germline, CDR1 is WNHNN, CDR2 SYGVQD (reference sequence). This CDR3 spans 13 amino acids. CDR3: CASSQGVRETQYF. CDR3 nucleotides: TGCGCCAGCAGTCAGGGGGTACGGGAGACCCAGTACTTC.

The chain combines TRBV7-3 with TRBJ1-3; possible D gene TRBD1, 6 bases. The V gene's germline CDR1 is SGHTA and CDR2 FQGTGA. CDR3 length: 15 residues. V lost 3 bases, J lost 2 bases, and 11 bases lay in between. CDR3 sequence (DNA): TGTGCCAGCAGCTTCCTCGCAGGGGCTGGAAACACCATATATTTT. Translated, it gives CASSFLAGAGNTIYF.

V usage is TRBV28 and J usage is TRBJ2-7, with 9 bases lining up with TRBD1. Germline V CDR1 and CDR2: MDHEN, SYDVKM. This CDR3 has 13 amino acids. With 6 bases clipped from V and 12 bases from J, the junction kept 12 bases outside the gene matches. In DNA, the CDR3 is TGTGCCAGCAGAGGGACAGGGTACGGTTTGGGGTACTTC. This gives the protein CASRGTGYGLGYF. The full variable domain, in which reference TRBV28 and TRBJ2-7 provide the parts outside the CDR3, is DVKVTQSSRYLVKRTGEKVFLECVQDMDHENMFWYRQDPGLGLRLIYFSYDVKMKEKGDIPEGYSVSREKKERFSLILESASTNQTSMYLCASRGTGYGLGYFGPGTRLTVT.

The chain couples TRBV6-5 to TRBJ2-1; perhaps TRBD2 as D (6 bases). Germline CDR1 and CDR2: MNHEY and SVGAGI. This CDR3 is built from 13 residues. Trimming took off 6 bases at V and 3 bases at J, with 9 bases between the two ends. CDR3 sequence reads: CASRRRGYNEQFF. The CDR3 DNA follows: TGTGCCAGCAGAAGGCGGGGCTACAATGAGCAGTTCTTC.

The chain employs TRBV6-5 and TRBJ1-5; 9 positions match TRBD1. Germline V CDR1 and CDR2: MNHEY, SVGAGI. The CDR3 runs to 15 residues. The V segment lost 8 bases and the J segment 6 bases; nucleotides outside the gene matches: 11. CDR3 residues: CASGRTRGQGQPQHF. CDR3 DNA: TGTGCCAGCGGAAGAACTCGGGGACAGGGTCAGCCCCAGCATTTT.

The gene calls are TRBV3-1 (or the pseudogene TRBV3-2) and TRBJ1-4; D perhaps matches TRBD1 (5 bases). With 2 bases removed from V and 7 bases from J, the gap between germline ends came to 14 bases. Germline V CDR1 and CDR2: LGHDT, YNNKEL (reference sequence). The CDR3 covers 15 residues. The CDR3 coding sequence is TGTGCCAGCAGCCAAAGATGGGAAAGGGGTGAAAAACTGTTTTTT. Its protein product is CASSQRWERGEKLFF.

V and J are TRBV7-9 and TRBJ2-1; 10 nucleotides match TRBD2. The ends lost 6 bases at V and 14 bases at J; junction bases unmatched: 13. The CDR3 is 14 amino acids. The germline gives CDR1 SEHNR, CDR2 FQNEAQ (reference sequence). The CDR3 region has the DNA TGTGCCAGCAGTCGGACTAGCGGACAGGTTGCGAAGTTCTTC. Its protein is CASSRTSGQVAKFF.

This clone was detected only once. The CDR3 region has the DNA TGTGCCAGCAGTTGGACGGGGACCTACGAGCAGTACTTC. The encoded protein is CASSWTGTYEQYF. The chain joins TRBV28 to TRBJ2-7, with D possibly being TRBD2 (5 bases). Trimming pared 4 bases from V and 2 bases from J, leaving 9 bases between. Germline V gene data show CDR1 as MDHEN and CDR2 as SYDVKM. The CDR3 has 13 residues.

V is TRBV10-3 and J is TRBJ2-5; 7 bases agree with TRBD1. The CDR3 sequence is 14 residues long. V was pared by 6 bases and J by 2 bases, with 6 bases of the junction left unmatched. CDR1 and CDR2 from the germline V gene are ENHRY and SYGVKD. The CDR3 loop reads CAIRTGTAQETQYF. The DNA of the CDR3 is TGTGCCATCAGAACTGGGACAGCACAAGAGACCCAGTACTTC.

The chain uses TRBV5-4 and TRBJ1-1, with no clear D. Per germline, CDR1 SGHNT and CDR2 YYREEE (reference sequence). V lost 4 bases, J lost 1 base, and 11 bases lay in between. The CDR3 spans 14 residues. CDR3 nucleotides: TGTGCCAGCAGCCGTGGGCAGACGAACACTGAAGCTTTCTTT. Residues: CASSRGQTNTEAFF.

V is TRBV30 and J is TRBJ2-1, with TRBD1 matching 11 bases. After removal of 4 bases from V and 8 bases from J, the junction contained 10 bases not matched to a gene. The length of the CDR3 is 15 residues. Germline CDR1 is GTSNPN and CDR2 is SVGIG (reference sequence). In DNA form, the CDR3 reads TGTGCCTGGACTCCCTGGGACAGGGGGAGCGATGAGCAGTTCTTC. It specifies CAWTPWDRGSDEQFF.

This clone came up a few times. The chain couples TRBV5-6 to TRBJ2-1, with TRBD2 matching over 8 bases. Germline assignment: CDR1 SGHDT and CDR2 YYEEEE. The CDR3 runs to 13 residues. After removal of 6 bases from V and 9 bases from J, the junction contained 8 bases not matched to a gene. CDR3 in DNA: TGTGCCAGCAATAAGCGGGAGAGATTTGAGCAGTTCTTC. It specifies CASNKRERFEQFF.

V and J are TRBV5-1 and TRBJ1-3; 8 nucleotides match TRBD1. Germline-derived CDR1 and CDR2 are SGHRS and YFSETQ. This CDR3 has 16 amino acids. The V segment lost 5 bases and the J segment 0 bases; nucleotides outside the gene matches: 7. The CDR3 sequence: CASSRDRLFSGNTIYF. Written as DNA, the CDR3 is TGCGCCAGCAGTCGGGACAGGCTTTTCTCTGGAAACACCATATATTTT. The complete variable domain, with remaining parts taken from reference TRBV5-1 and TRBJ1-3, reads KAGVTQTPRYLIKTRGQQVTLSCSPISGHRSVSWYQQTPGQGLQFLFEYFSETQRNKGNFPGRFSGRQFSNSRSEMNVSTLELGDSALYLCASSRDRLFSGNTIYFGEGSWLTVV.

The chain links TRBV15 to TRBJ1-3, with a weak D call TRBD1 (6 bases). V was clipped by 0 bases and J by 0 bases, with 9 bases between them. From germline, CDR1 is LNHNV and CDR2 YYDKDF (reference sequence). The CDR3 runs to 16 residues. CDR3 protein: CATSRDPTGSGNTIYF. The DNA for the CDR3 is TGTGCCACCAGCAGAGATCCGACAGGCTCTGGAAACACCATATATTTT.

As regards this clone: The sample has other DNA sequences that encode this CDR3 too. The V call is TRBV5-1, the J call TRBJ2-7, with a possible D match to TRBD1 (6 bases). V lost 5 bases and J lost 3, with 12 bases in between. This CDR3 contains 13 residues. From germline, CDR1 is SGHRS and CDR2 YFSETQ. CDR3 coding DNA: TGCGCCAGCAGGAGGGACACCAACTACGAGCAGTACTTC. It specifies CASRRDTNYEQYF.

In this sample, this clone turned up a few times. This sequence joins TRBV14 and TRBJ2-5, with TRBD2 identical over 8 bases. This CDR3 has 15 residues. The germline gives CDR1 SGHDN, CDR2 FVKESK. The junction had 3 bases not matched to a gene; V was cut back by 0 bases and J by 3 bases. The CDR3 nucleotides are TGTGCCAGCAGCCAAGATTCAGCGGGGGAAGAGACCCAGTACTTC. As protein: CASSQDSAGEETQYF.

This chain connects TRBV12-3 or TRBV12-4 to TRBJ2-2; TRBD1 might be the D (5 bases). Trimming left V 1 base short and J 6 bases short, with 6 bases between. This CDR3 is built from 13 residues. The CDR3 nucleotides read TGTGCCAGCAGTTTAGAGGGGTCCGGGGAGCTGTTTTTT. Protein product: CASSLEGSGELFF.

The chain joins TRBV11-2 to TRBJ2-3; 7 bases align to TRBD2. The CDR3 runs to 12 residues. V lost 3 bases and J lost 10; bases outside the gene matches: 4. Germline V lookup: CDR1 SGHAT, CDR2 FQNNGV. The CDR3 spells CASSFPSGAQYF. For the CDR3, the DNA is TGTGCCAGCAGCTTTCCTAGCGGAGCGCAGTATTTT.

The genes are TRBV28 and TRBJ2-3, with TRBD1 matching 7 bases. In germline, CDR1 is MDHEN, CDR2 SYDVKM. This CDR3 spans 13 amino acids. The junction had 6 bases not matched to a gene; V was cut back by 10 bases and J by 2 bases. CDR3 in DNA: TGTGCCATCTGGGACAGTTACACAGATACGCAGTATTTT. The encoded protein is CAIWDSYTDTQYF.